A selection of T cell receptor beta chains follows, all from one sample in a study of blood T cell repertoires in COVID-19. The repertoire was sequenced with immunoSEQ multiplex PCR; TCRdb's copy has only in-frame clones and lacks some. The sample records roughly 120,000 clones, about 90% being singletons. Sequenced material: peripheral blood. These receptors were collected from a woman in her 50s with acute or convalescent COVID-19. The CDR3 runs from the conserved cysteine through the conserved F or W. D genes are given only for firm matches. Expanded clones are given a class, and other clones once, few, many or no size at all.

v_gene	abundance	j_gene	d_gene	CDR3nt	CDR3aa
TRBV24-1	-	TRBJ2-5	-	TGTGCCACCAGCACCCGGCGGGGGCTACAAGAGACCCAGTACTTC	CATSTRRGLQETQYF
TRBV29-1	-	TRBJ2-7	TRBD1	TGCAGCATCAGACAGGGACCGTCAACCTACGAGCAGTACTTC	CSIRQGPSTYEQYF
TRBV2	-	TRBJ1-5	-	TGTGCCAGCAGTCCAGACATGGTTAGCAATCAGCCCCAGCATTTT	CASSPDMVSNQPQHF
TRBV6-5	-	TRBJ1-3	TRBD1	TGTGCCAGCATCACAGGGGGCACTGGAAACACCATATATTTT	CASITGGTGNTIYF
TRBV19	-	TRBJ1-4	TRBD1	TGTGCCAGTAGTAAGGACAGGGGTCGAGAAAAACTGTTTTTT	CASSKDRGREKLFF
TRBV25-1	-	TRBJ1-1	-	TGTGCCAGCAGTGGAGTGGCGGGCACTGAAGCTTTCTTT	CASSGVAGTEAFF
TRBV27	-	TRBJ2-1	-	TGTGCCAGCAGAAGAACGCCTTCGGACAGACCCTACAATGAGCAGTTCTTC	CASRRTPSDRPYNEQFF
TRBV7-9	-	TRBJ2-3	TRBD2	TGTGCCAGCAGCGCAGGACTAGCGGGGGCCACTCACCTCACAGATACGCAGTATTTT	CASSAGLAGATHLTDTQYF
TRBV28	-	TRBJ2-7	-	TGTGCCAGCAGCCTATTAGACAGGACCTACGAGCAGTACTTC	CASSLLDRTYEQYF
TRBV2	once	TRBJ1-2	-	TGTGCCAGCAGTCTGACCCTGCAGGATGGCTACACCTTC	CASSLTLQDGYTF
TRBV28	once	TRBJ2-3	-	TGTGCCAGCAGGAACCGACTTGATACGCAGTATTTT	CASRNRLDTQYF
TRBV10-3	-	TRBJ1-6	TRBD1	TGTGCCATCAGTGAGTTGACAGGGGCCCTGGGTTCACCCCTCCACTTT	CAISELTGALGSPLHF
TRBV30	-	TRBJ1-2	-	TGTGCCTGGAGTGTAGGCTGGAGATATGGCTACACCTTC	CAWSVGWRYGYTF
TRBV9	-	TRBJ1-1	-	TGTGCCAGCAGCGTAGGCACAACGAACACTGAAGCTTTCTTT	CASSVGTTNTEAFF
TRBV24-1	-	TRBJ2-3	TRBD2	TGTGCCACCAGTGATTTCGTCCCCGGGGGGGCAGATACGCAGTATTTT	CATSDFVPGGADTQYF
TRBV7-8	-	TRBJ2-7	-	TGTGCCAGCAGCTTAGGCGGGAAGACCTACGAGCAGTACTTC	CASSLGGKTYEQYF
TRBV7-8	-	TRBJ2-3	-	TGTGCCAGCAGCCGAGGGGACTCCACAGATACGCAGTATTTT	CASSRGDSTDTQYF
TRBV11-2	-	TRBJ1-4	-	TGTGCCAGCAGCTGGCAGGGGTCTAATGAAAAACTGTTTTTT	CASSWQGSNEKLFF
TRBV4-3	-	TRBJ2-1	-	TGCGCCAGCAGCCTCGAGCGGTTGGTCGGTGAGCAGTTCTTC	CASSLERLVGEQFF
TRBV19	-	TRBJ1-5	TRBD1	TGTGCCAGTAGCCCCGTGATCGGGACAGGTCCCCAGCATTTT	CASSPVIGTGPQHF
TRBV7-9	-	TRBJ1-1	TRBD1	TGTGCCAGCAGCTCCGGGACAGGGTGGACTGAAGCTTTCTTT	CASSSGTGWTEAFF
TRBV6-1	-	TRBJ1-3	-	TGTGCCAGCAGTGAAAACGGGGTCTCTGGAAACACCATATATTTT	CASSENGVSGNTIYF
TRBV5-4	-	TRBJ1-6	-	TGTGCCAGCAGCTTCGCGGGCTCCTATAATTCACCCCTCCACTTT	CASSFAGSYNSPLHF
TRBV2	-	TRBJ2-4	TRBD1	TGTGCCAGCAGGGTCCCTGTGACAGGGGGCAAAAACATTCAGTACTTC	CASRVPVTGGKNIQYF
TRBV5-4	-	TRBJ2-1	TRBD1	TGTGCCAGCAGCTTTTTCGGACAGGGGTACAATGAGCAGTTCTTC	CASSFFGQGYNEQFF
TRBV7-9	-	TRBJ1-2	-	TGTGCCAGCAGCTTACGGGGTGGCTACACCTTC	CASSLRGGYTF
TRBV29-1	-	TRBJ2-5	-	TGCAGCGCCAGAGCGGGTCAAGAGACCCAGTACTTC	CSARAGQETQYF
TRBV13	-	TRBJ2-7	-	TGTGCCAGCAGCTTATACGACGTATGGCGGAACTCCTACGAGCAGTACTTC	CASSLYDVWRNSYEQYF
TRBV15	-	TRBJ1-5	TRBD1	TGTGCCACCAGCAGGGACAGGGGTGTGCATCAGCCCCAGCATTTT	CATSRDRGVHQPQHF
TRBV13	-	TRBJ1-1	-	TGTGCCAGCAGCTCAATCGAGGGTGAAGCTTTCTTT	CASSSIEGEAFF
TRBV28	few	TRBJ1-3	-	TGTGCCAGCCCGGACAGCTCTGGAAACACCATATATTTT	CASPDSSGNTIYF
TRBV2	-	TRBJ1-1	TRBD1	TGTGCCAGCACTGGGACAGCTGAAGCTTTCTTT	CASTGTAEAFF
TRBV4-2	-	TRBJ2-2	TRBD2	TGTGCCAGCAGCCCGTTAGCGGGGGGAGGATCCGGGGAGCTGTTTTTT	CASSPLAGGGSGELFF
TRBV7-2	-	TRBJ1-5	TRBD1	TGTGCCAGCAGCAAAACAGGGGGAGTTGGCAATCAGCCCCAGCATTTT	CASSKTGGVGNQPQHF
TRBV28	-	TRBJ2-1	TRBD2	TGTGCCAGCAGCCAAAAGCGGCTAGCGGGAGATAAACGTCGAGAGCAGTTCTTC	CASSQKRLAGDKRREQFF
TRBV7-9	-	TRBJ1-2	TRBD1	TGTGCCAGCAGACCCTCCGTGTGGGACAGACACACGTCTCACTATGGCTACACCTTC	CASRPSVWDRHTSHYGYTF
TRBV10-1	-	TRBJ2-3	-	TGCGCCAGCAGTGAGGGAGTTAGCACAGATACGCAGTATTTT	CASSEGVSTDTQYF
TRBV11-2	-	TRBJ1-2	TRBD1	TGTGCCAGCAGCTTAGTAGGACAGGGACGTGGGGGCTACACCTTC	CASSLVGQGRGGYTF
TRBV7-6	-	TRBJ2-7	TRBD1	TGTGCCAGCAGCTCCCAGACTGGGGGGACAGGGGGCCCCCCCTACGAGCAGTACTTC	CASSSQTGGTGGPPYEQYF
TRBV27	-	TRBJ1-6	TRBD1	TGTGCCAGCAGTTTGCAATCCGGGACAGATAATTCACCCCTCCACTTT	CASSLQSGTDNSPLHF
TRBV19	-	TRBJ1-5	-	TGTGCCAGTAGTATTGGAGGATGGGATCAGCCCCAGCATTTT	CASSIGGWDQPQHF